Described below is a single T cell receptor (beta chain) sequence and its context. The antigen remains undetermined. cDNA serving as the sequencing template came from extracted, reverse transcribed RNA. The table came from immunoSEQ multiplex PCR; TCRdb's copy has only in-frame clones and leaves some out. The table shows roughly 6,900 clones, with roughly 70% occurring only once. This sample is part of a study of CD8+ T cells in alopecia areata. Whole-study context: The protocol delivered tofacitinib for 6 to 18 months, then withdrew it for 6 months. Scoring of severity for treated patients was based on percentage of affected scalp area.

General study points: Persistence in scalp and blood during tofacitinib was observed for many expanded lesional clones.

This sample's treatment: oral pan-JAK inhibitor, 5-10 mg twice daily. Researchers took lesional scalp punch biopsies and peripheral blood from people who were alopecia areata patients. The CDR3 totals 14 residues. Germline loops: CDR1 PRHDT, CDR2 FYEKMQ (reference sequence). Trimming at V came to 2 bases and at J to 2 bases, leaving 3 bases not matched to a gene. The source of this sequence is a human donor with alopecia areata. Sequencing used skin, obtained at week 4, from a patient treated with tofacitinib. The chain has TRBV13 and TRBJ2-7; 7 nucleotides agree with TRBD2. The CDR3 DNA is TGTGCCAGCAGCTTAAGCGGGGTTACCTACGAGCAGTACTTC. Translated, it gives CASSLSGVTYEQYF. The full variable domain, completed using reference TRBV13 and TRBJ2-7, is AAGVIQSPRHLIKEKRETATLKCYPIPRHDTVYWYQQGPGQDPQFLISFYEKMQSDKGSIPDRFSAQQFSDYHSELNMSSLELGDSALYFCASSLSGVTYEQYFGPGTRLTVT.